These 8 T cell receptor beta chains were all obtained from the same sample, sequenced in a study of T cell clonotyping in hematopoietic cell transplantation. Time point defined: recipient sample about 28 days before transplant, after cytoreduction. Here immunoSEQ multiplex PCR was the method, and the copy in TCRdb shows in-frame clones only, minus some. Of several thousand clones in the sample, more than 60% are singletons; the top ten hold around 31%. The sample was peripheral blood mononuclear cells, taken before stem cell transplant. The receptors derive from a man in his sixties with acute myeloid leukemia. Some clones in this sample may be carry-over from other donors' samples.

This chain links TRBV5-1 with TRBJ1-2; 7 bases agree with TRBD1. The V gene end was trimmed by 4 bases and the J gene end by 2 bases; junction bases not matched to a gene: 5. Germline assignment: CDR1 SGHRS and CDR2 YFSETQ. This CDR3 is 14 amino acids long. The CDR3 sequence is CASSPQGSNYGYTF. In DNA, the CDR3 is TGCGCCAGCAGCCCACAGGGGTCCAACTATGGCTACACCTTC.

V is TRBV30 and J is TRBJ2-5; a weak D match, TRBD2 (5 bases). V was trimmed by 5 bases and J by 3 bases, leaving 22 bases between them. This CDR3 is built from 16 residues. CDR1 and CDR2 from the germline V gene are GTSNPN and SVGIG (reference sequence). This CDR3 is CAWGSAGLLSEETQYF. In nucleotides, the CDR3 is TGTGCCTGGGGTTCGGCGGGCCTTCTATCCGAAGAGACCCAGTACTTC.

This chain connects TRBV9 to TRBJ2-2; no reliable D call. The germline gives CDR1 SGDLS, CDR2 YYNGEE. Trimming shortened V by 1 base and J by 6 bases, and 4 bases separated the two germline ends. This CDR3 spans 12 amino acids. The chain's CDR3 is CASSVPPGELFF. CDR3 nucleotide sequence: TGTGCCAGCAGCGTACCGCCCGGGGAGCTGTTTTTT.

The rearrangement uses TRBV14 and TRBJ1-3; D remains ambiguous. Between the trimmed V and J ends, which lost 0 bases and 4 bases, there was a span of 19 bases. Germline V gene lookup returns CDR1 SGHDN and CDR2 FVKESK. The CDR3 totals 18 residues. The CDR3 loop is CASSQDAAGGIDGNTIYF. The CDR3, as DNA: TGTGCCAGCAGCCAAGACGCCGCCGGAGGTATCGACGGAAACACCATATATTTT.

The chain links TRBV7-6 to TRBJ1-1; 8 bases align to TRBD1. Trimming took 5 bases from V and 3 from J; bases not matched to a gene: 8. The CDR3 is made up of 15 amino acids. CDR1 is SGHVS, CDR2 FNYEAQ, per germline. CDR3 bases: TGTGCCAGCAGCCCTGTAGACAGGGGCGACACTGAAGCTTTCTTT. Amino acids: CASSPVDRGDTEAFF.

In nucleotides, the CDR3 is TGTGCCAGAAGCTTGGGTCAGCGGGATCCCTACGAGCAGTACTTC. The encoded protein is CARSLGQRDPYEQYF. This rearrangement joins TRBV5-3 to TRBJ2-7, with 7 bases that match TRBD2. TRBV5-3 is recorded as an ORF, its role being uncertain. This CDR3 region has 15 residues. Trimming at V came to 0 bases and at J to 2 bases, leaving 5 bases not matched to a gene.

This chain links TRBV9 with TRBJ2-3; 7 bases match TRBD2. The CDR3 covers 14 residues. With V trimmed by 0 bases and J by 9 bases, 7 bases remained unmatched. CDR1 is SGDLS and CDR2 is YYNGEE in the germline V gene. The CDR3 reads CASSVGGGTQTQYF. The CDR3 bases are TGTGCCAGCAGCGTAGGCGGGGGTACTCAAACGCAGTATTTT.

The CDR3 nucleotides read TGTGCCAGCAGCTTGTGGGGGGAGAATGGCTACACCTTC. It codes for CASSLWGENGYTF. This chain links TRBV5-4 with TRBJ1-2; possibly TRBD1 for D (5 bases). Per the germline V gene, CDR1 is SGHNT and CDR2 is YYREEE (reference sequence). The V end lost 1 base, the J end lost 6 bases, and 10 bases lay between the germline ends. The length of the CDR3 is 13 residues.